The TCR beta chain under discussion was sequenced for a study of shared clonotypes between healthy human individuals. Looking at the study overall: Two women and a few men aged 18 to 49 served as donors.

Nashville, Tennessee was home to all donors, each a Caucasian adult. Data came from immunoSEQ multiplex PCR; TCRdb stores just in-frame clones and leaves some out. The data contain around 510,000 clones, about 96% of them singletons. Findings and caveats of the study: Generation probabilities were higher for clonotypes shared across all four sorted-subset donors than for unshared ones. Since donors were few, the genetic and exposure-history diversity represented was limited.

A single count supports this clone. Its target is not known. The V segment lost 5 bases and the J segment 4 bases; nucleotides outside the gene matches: 4. This CDR3 region has 14 residues. Per germline, CDR1 MNHEY and CDR2 SVGAGI. Source material: naive CD4+ T cells sorted from blood. Subset reported: CD45RA+ positively selected. The chain joins TRBV6-5 to TRBJ2-2, with 7 bases lining up with TRBD1. This TCR derives from a woman in her twenties or thirties in good health. CDR3 in amino acids: CASSKTGITGELFF. The CDR3 DNA reads as TGTGCCAGCAGTAAGACAGGGATCACCGGGGAGCTGTTTTTT.